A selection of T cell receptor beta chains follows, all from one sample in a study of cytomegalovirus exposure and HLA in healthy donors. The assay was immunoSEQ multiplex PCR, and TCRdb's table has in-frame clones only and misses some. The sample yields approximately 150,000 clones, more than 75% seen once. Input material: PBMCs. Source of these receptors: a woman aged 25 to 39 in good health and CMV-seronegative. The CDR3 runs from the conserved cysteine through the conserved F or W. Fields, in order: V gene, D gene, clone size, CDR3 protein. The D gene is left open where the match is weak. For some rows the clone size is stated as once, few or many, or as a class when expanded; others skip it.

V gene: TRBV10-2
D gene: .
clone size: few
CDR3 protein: CASSESSRGSYEQYF

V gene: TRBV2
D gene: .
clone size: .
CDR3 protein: CACKAGVDYGYTF

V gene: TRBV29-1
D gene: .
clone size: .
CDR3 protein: CSVATGVGDTQYF

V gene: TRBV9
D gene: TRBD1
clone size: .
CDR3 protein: CASSASLGQGLGNTIYF

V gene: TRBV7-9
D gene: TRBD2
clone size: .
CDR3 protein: CASSSRLAGVTSTDTQYF

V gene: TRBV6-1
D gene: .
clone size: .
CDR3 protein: CATRGSRTDYGYTF

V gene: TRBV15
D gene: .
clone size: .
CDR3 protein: CATSTRFSGYEQYF

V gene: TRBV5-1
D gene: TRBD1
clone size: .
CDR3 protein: CASRGGTGTAYEQYF

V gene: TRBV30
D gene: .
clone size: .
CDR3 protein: CAWVYMGPPSETQYF

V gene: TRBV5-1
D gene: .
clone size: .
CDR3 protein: CASSPIQGEKLFF

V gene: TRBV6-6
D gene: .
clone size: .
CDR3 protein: CATTSQAPKNIQYF

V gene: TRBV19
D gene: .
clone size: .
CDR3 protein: CASSIVAAGALFF

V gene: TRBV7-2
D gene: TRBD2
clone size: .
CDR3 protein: CASSPGRRGADTQYF

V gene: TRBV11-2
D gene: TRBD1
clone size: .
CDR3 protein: CASSVPGQGLNEQFF

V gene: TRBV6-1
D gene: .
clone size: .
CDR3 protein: CASSERAYGYTF

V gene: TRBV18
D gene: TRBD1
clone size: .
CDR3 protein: CASSPPTGQGAGELFF

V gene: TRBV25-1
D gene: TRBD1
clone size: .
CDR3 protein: CASSELAGGNAEAFF

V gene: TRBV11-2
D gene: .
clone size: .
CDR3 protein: CASSSALQGNEQFF

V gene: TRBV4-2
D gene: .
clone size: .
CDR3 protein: CASSQGLQGFQPQHF

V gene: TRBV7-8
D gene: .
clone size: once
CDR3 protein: CASSYVGSYEQYF